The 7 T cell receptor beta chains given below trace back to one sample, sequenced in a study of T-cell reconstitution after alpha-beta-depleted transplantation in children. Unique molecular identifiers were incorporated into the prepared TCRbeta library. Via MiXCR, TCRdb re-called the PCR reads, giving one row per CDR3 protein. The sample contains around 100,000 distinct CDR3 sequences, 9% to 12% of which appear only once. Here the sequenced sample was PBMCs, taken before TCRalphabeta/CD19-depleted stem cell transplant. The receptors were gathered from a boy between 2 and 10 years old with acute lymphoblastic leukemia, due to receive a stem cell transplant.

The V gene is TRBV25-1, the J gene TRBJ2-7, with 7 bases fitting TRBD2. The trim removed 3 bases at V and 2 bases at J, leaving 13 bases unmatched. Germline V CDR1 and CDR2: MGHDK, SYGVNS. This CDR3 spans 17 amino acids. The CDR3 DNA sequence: TGTGCCAGCAGTGACCCTTTTCGCGGGAGCACCACCTACGAGCAGTACTTC. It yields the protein CASSDPFRGSTTYEQYF.

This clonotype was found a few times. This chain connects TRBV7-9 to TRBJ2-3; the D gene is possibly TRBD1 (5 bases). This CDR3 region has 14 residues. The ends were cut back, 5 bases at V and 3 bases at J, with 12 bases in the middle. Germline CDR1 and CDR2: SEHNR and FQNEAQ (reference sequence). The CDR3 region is CASSPLRGTDTQYF. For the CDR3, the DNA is TGTGCCAGCAGCCCCCTTAGGGGTACAGATACGCAGTATTTT.

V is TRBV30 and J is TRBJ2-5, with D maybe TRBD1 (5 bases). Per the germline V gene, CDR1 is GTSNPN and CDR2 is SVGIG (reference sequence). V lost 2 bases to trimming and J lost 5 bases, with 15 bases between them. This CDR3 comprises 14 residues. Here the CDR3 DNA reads TGTGCCTGGAGTCTGACAGCAAGGGGTGAGACCCAGTACTTC. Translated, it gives CAWSLTARGETQYF.

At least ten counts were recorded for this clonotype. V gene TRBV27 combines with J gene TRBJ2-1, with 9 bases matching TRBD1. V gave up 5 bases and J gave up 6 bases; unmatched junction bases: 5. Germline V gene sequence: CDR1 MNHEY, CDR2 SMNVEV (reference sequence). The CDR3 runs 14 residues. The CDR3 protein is CASSNPGQGNEQFF. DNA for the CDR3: TGTGCCAGCAGTAACCCGGGACAGGGCAATGAGCAGTTCTTC.

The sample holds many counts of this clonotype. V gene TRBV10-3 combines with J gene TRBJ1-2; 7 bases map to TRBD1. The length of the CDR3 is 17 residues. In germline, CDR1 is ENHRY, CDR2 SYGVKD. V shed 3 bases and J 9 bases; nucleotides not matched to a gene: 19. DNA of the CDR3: TGTGCCATCAGTGATGGCCAACCGGGACAGCCAATGCAGAGCTACACCTTC. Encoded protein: CAISDGQPGQPMQSYTF.

Here the CDR3 reads CASSQAALEDTEAFF. The CDR3 coding sequence is TGTGCCAGCAGCCAGGCGGCGCTGGAGGACACTGAAGCTTTCTTT. The rearrangement joins TRBV21-1 to TRBJ1-1. TRBV21-1 is assigned pseudogene status. CDR3 length: 15 amino acids.

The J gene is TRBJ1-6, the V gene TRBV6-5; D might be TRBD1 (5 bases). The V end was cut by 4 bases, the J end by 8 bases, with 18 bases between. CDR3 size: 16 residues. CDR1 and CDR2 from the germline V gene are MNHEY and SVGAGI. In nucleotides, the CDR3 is TGTGCCAGCAGTTCCAGGCCCGGCGAACAGGATTCACCCCTCCACTTT. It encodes CASSSRPGEQDSPLHF.